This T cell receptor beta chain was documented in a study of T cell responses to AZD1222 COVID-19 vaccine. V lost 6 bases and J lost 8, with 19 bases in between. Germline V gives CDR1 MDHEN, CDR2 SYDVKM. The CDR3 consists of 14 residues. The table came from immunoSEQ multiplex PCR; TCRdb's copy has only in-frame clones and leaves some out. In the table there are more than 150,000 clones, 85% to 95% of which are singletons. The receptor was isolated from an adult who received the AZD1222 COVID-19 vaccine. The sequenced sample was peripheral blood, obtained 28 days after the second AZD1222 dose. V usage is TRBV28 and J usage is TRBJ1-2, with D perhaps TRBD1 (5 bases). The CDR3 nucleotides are TGTGCCAGCAGGATTCAACAGGCCTCGGGGGGCTACACCTTC. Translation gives CASRIQQASGGYTF.